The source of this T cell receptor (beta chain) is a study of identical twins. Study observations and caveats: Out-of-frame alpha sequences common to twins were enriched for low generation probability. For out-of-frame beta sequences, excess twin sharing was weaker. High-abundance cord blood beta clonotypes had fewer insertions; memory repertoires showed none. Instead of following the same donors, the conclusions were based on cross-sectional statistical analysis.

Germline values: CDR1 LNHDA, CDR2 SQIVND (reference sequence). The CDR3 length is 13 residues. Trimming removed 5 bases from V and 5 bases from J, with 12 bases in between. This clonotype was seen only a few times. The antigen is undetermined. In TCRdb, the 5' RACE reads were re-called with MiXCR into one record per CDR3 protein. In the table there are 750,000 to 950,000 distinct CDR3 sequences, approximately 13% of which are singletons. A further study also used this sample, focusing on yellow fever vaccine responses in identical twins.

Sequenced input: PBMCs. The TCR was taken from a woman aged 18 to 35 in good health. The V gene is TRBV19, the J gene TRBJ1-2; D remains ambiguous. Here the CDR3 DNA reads TGTGCCAGTAGTCTCTACCTGACATATGGCTACACCTTC. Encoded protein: CASSLYLTYGYTF. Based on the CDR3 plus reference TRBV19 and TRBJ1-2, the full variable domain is DGGITQSPKYLFRKEGQNVTLSCEQNLNHDAMYWYRQDPGQGLRLIYYSQIVNDFQKGDIAEGYSVSREKKESFPLTVTSAQKNPTAFYLCASSLYLTYGYTFGSGTRLTVV.